A single sample gave rise to the 22 T cell receptor beta chains below, sequenced in a study of preoperative IRX-2 immunotherapy in early breast cancer. Method: immunoSEQ multiplex PCR; TCRdb's copy keeps in-frame clones and lacks some. The data show around 5,600 clones, with about 76% seen just once and about 14% held by the top ten. The treatment is: preoperative locoregional IRX-2 cytokine immunotherapy. The material was tumor tissue, obtained before IRX-2 immunotherapy. These receptors originate from a human donor with breast cancer.

V gene TRBV6-8 combines with J gene TRBJ1-2; perhaps TRBD1 as D (6 bases). This CDR3 is built from 18 residues. The ends were cut back, 5 bases at V and 2 bases at J, with 24 bases in the middle. Germline CDR1 MNHGY, CDR2 SAAAGT. This CDR3 reads CASSVPWSQRTENYGYTF. The CDR3 DNA reads TGTGCCAGCAGTGTACCTTGGTCTCAACGGACAGAAAACTATGGCTACACCTTC.

The rearrangement links TRBV29-1 to TRBJ2-3; D assignment may be TRBD1 or TRBD2 (5 bases each). The CDR3 has 16 residues. Trimming stripped 8 bases from V and 4 bases from J, with 25 bases between. Germline V gene data show CDR1 as SQVTM and CDR2 as ANQGSEA. CDR3 loop: CSLSGVGEGMADTQYF. The DNA for the CDR3 is TGCAGCCTTTCGGGCGTGGGGGAAGGGATGGCAGATACGCAGTATTTT.

CDR3 sequence: CASSQVPSGGSYNEQFF. Written as DNA, the CDR3 is TGCGCCAGCAGCCAAGTCCCTTCGGGTGGCTCCTACAATGAGCAGTTCTTC. The chain recombines TRBV1 with TRBJ2-1; the D call in the table, TRBD2, was not verified against the DNA. TRBV1 corresponds to a pseudogene. The CDR3 has 17 amino acids.

This clone was picked up a small number of times. This sequence joins TRBV6-8 and TRBJ2-1; D unclear. Germline lookup yields CDR1 MNHGY and CDR2 SAAAGT. V was pared by 10 bases and J by 4 bases, with 11 bases between. CDR3 size: 12 residues. The CDR3 sequence is CATLSLYNEQFF. The CDR3, as DNA: TGTGCCACCTTAAGCTTATACAATGAGCAGTTCTTC.

The chain recombines TRBV11-3 with TRBJ2-1, with TRBD1 matching over 9 bases. Per the germline V gene, CDR1 is SGHNT and CDR2 is YENEEA. The CDR3 runs 15 residues. V lost 4 bases to trimming and J lost 9 bases; unmatched junction nucleotides: 10. Here the CDR3 reads CASSSGRDRVAEQFF. The DNA of the CDR3 is TGTGCCAGCAGCTCGGGCCGGGACAGGGTAGCTGAGCAGTTCTTC.

The chain recombines TRBV22-1 with TRBJ1-2; the table gives TRBD1 as D, unverified against the DNA. TRBV22-1 represents a pseudogene. The CDR3 has 12 amino acids. CDR3 bases: TGTGCCAGCAGTTCCAGGGGGCTAGGCTACACCTTC. Protein: CASSSRGLGYTF.

The chain combines TRBV6-8 with TRBJ2-7, with 7 bases identical to TRBD1. This CDR3 spans 13 amino acids. With 7 bases clipped from V and 2 bases from J, the junction kept 5 bases outside the gene matches. The V gene's germline CDR1 is MNHGY and CDR2 SAAAGT. The DNA of the CDR3 is TGTGCCAGCAAGGAGACAGGGCCCTACGAGCAGTACTTC. Translated, it gives CASKETGPYEQYF.

The chain has TRBV22-1 and TRBJ2-7; the table's D gene call, TRBD2, was not cross checked with the DNA. TRBV22-1 is annotated as a pseudogene. CDR3 length: 15 residues. This CDR3 reads CASTYRGTSGNEQYF. The CDR3 region has the DNA TGTGCCAGCACTTATCGCGGGACTAGCGGGAACGAGCAGTACTTC.

V gene TRBV29-1 combines with J gene TRBJ1-1; 8 nucleotides align to TRBD1. Germline-derived CDR1 and CDR2 are SQVTM and ANQGSEA. The CDR3 extends over 12 amino acids. V was clipped by 5 bases and J by 5 bases; unmatched bases: 4. DNA for the CDR3: TGCAGCGTTACACAGGGGGGTACTGAAGCTTTCTTT. Encoded protein: CSVTQGGTEAFF.

J is TRBJ1-1 and V is TRBV12-5, with 8 bases matching TRBD1. Germline V gene data show CDR1 as LGHNT and CDR2 as FRNRAP. This CDR3 is built from 13 residues. The CDR3: CASTLQGGTEAFF. The CDR3, as DNA: TGTGCCAGCACCCTACAGGGGGGCACTGAAGCTTTCTTT.

This chain uses TRBV19 with TRBJ1-1; 10 nucleotides line up with TRBD1. The trim removed 11 bases at V and 4 bases at J, leaving 7 bases unmatched. The CDR3 totals 13 residues. Germline CDR1 is LNHDA and CDR2 is SQIVND (reference sequence). The CDR3 region has the DNA TGTGCCCGCAGACAGGGGGCGAGCACTGAAGCTTTCTTT. Encoded protein: CARRQGASTEAFF. Variable domain in full (rest from reference TRBV19 and TRBJ1-1): DGGITQSPKYLFRKEGQNVTLSCEQNLNHDAMYWYRQDPGQGLRLIYYSQIVNDFQKGDIAEGYSVSREKKESFPLTVTSAQKNPTAFYLCARRQGASTEAFFGQGTRLTVV.

The CDR3 DNA reads TGTGCCAGCAGTCCGACGGGCTATGGCTACACCTTC. Translating it yields CASSPTGYGYTF. The chain carries TRBV28 and TRBJ1-2; the D is unclear. The CDR3 runs 12 residues. The V gene's germline CDR1 is MDHEN and CDR2 SYDVKM. V was trimmed by 5 bases and J by 4 bases, leaving 8 bases between them.

This clone appeared a single time. V usage is TRBV6-8 and J usage is TRBJ2-7; the D is unclear. V gave up 5 bases and J gave up 0 bases, with 11 bases separating them. The CDR3 has 14 amino acids. The germline V gene has CDR1 MNHGY and CDR2 SAAAGT. The CDR3 bases are TGTGCCAGCAGTCAATCGACTGGCTCCTACGAGCAGTACTTC. Its protein is CASSQSTGSYEQYF.

The rearrangement links TRBV23-1 to TRBJ2-7, with D hard to call. TRBV23-1 belongs to the ORF category, with a function that is uncertain. The CDR3 has 15 amino acids. The V end lost 6 bases, the J end lost 2 bases, and 17 bases lay between the germline ends. For the CDR3, the DNA is TGCGCCAGCAGCTTTGGCAGCCAACCCACCTACGAGCAGTACTTC. It codes for CASSFGSQPTYEQYF.

This CDR3 is CASSSPGAQSGELFF. CDR3 DNA: TGTGCCAGCAGTTCCCCTGGGGCTCAGTCCGGGGAGCTGTTTTTT. This chain links TRBV28 with TRBJ2-2, with D possibly matching TRBD1 (5 bases). In germline, CDR1 is MDHEN, CDR2 SYDVKM. Trimming took off 4 bases at V and 6 bases at J, with 15 bases between the two ends. CDR3 length: 15 residues.

The genes are TRBV6-8 and TRBJ1-4; perhaps TRBD1 as D (5 bases). The V end was cut by 6 bases, the J end by 5 bases, with 16 bases between. CDR3 length: 15 residues. Per germline, CDR1 MNHGY and CDR2 SAAAGT. Written as DNA, the CDR3 is TGTGCCAGCAGGGCGGGCGACGGGGGAAATGAAAAACTGTTTTTT. As protein: CASRAGDGGNEKLFF.

This clone was seen only a few times. The rearrangement uses TRBV7-7 and TRBJ1-2; a possible D gene is TRBD1 (5 bases). Trimming removed 1 base at V and 8 bases at J, with 20 bases between. Germline CDR1 is SSHAT and CDR2 is FNYEAQ (reference sequence). CDR3 length: 16 amino acids. This CDR3 is CASSLGDRGRGGGYTF. As DNA, the CDR3 is TGTGCCAGCAGCTTAGGGGACCGTGGACGAGGAGGAGGCTACACCTTC.

The rearrangement uses TRBV6-8 and TRBJ2-3, with TRBD1 identical over 9 bases. With V trimmed by 6 bases and J by 0 bases, 7 bases remained unmatched. The CDR3 is made up of 16 amino acids. Germline CDR1 is MNHGY and CDR2 is SAAAGT. The CDR3 DNA reads TGTGCCAGCAGACAACTACAGGGGGCAAGCACAGATACGCAGTATTTT. Translating it yields CASRQLQGASTDTQYF.

The chain has TRBV11-3 and TRBJ2-5; 12 bases match TRBD2. The CDR3 loop spans 15 amino acids. The germline CDR1 and CDR2 sequences are SGHNT and YENEEA. V was pared by 5 bases and J by 7 bases, with 8 bases of the junction left unmatched. The chain's CDR3 is CASSLLAGGPGTQYF. The CDR3 DNA follows: TGTGCCAGCAGCCTCCTAGCGGGAGGGCCGGGGACCCAGTACTTC. Full variable domain (remainder filled in from reference TRBV11-3 and TRBJ2-5): EAGVVQSPRYKIIEKKQPVAFWCNPISGHNTLYWYLQNLGQGPELLIRYENEEAVDDSQLPKDRFSAERLKGVDSTLKIQPAELGDSAVYLCASSLLAGGPGTQYFGPGTRLLVL.

J is TRBJ2-7 and V is TRBV7-7; D is possibly TRBD1 (5 bases). The V end lost 5 bases, the J end lost 1 base, and 18 bases lay between the germline ends. Germline V gene data show CDR1 as SSHAT and CDR2 as FNYEAQ (reference sequence). The CDR3 has 16 amino acids. The CDR3 DNA sequence: TGTGCCAGCAGCATCCTCCGGACAAGGGAATCCTACGAGCAGTACTTC. This codes for CASSILRTRESYEQYF.

This chain links TRBV28 with TRBJ2-7; D is perhaps TRBD2 (6 bases). The germline V gene encodes CDR1 MDHEN and CDR2 SYDVKM. The CDR3 totals 14 residues. V lost 3 bases to trimming and J lost 2 bases, with 11 bases between them. CDR3 loop: CASSFYGSTYEQYF. The CDR3 bases are TGTGCCAGCAGTTTCTACGGGAGTACCTACGAGCAGTACTTC.

This chain links TRBV7-8 with TRBJ2-4; D might be TRBD1 (5 bases). The V end lost 5 bases, the J end lost 8 bases, and 13 bases lay between the germline ends. The CDR3 runs to 13 residues. Per germline, CDR1 SGHVS and CDR2 FQNEAQ. The CDR3 nucleotides are TGTGCCAGCAGCCCGACAGTCTTTGACATTCAGTACTTC. Amino acids: CASSPTVFDIQYF.